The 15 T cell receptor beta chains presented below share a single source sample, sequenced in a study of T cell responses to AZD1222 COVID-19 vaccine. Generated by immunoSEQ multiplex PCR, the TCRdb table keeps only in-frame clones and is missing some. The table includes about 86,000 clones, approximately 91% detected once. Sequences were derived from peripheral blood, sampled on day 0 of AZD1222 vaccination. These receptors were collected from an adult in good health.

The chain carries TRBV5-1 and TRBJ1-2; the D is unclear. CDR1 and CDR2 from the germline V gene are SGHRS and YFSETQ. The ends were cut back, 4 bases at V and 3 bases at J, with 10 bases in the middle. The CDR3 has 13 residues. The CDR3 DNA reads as TGCGCCAGCAGCCCGACCGGGGACTATGGCTACACCTTC. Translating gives CASSPTGDYGYTF.

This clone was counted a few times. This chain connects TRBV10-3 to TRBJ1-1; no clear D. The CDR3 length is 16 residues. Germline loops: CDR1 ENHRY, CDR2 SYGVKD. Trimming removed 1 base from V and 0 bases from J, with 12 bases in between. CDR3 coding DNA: TGTGCCATCAGTGAGTTTCCAGCCCTTATGAACACTGAAGCTTTCTTT. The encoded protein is CAISEFPALMNTEAFF.

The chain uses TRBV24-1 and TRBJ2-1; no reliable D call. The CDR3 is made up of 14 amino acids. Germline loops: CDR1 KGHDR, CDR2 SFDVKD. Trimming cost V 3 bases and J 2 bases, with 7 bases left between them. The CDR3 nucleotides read TGTGCCACCAGTGATACGGGTACCTACAATGAGCAGTTCTTC. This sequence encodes CATSDTGTYNEQFF.

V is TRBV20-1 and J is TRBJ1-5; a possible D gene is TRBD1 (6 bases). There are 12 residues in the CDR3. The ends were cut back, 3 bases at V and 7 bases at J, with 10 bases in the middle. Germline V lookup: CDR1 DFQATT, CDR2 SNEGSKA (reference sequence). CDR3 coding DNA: TGCAGTGCTAGTAGGGGGGCGCAGCCCCAGCATTTT. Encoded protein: CSASRGAQPQHF.

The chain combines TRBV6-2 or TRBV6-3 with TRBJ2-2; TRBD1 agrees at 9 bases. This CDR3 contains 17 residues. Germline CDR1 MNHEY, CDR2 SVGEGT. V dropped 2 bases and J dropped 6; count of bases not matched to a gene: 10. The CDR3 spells CASSYGGRTGVSGELFF. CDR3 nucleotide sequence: TGTGCCAGCAGTTACGGGGGCAGGACAGGGGTGTCCGGGGAGCTGTTTTTT.

CDR3 bases: TGTGCCAGCATCCCCCCGATCGCTTTCTACAATGAGCAGTTCTTC. This translates into CASIPPIAFYNEQFF. The V and J genes are TRBV2 and TRBJ2-1; D gene unclear. The ends were cut back, 7 bases at V and 3 bases at J, with 16 bases in the middle. Germline V lookup: CDR1 SNHLY, CDR2 FYNNEI. The CDR3 is 15 residues long.

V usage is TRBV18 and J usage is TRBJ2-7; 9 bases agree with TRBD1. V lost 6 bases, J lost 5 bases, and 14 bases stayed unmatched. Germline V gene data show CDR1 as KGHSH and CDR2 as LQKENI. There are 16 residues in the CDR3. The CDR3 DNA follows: TGTGCCAGCTCCCACACCACTGGGACAGGGTACCACGAGCAGTACTTC. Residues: CASSHTTGTGYHEQYF.

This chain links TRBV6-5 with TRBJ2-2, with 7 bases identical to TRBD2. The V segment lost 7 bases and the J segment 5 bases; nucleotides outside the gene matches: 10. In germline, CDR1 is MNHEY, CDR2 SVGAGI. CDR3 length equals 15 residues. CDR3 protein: CASNFGGSRTGELFF. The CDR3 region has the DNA TGTGCCAGCAACTTCGGGGGGTCTCGTACCGGGGAGCTGTTTTTT.

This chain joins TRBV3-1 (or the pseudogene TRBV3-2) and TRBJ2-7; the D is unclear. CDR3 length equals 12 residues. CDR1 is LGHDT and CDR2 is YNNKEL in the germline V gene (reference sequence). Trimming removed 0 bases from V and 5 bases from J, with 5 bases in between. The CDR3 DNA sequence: TGTGCCAGCAGCCAAGAACCTCACGAGCAGTACTTC. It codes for CASSQEPHEQYF.

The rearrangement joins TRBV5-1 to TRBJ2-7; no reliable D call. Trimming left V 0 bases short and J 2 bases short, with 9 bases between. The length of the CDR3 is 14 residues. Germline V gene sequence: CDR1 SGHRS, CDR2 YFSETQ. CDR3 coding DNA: TGCGCCAGCAGCTTGGAGGTTCCCCCCTACGAGCAGTACTTC. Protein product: CASSLEVPPYEQYF.

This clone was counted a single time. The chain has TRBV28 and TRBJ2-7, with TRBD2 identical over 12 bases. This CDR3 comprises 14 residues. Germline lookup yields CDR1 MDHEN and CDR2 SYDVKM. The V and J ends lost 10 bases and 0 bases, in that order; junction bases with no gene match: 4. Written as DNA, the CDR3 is TGTGCCACTGAACTAGCGGGAGGCTCCTACGAGCAGTACTTC. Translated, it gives CATELAGGSYEQYF. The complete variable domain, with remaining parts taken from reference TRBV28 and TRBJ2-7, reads DVKVTQSSRYLVKRTGEKVFLECVQDMDHENMFWYRQDPGLGLRLIYFSYDVKMKEKGDIPEGYSVSREKKERFSLILESASTNQTSMYLCATELAGGSYEQYFGPGTRLTVT.

The CDR3 DNA reads as TGCGCCAGCAGTGATGGGACGGGGGAATACTTGGGGAATACTGAAGCTTTCTTT. This sequence encodes CASSDGTGEYLGNTEAFF. V usage is TRBV10-1 and J usage is TRBJ1-1; perhaps TRBD1 as D (5 bases). Germline CDR1 WNHNN, CDR2 SYGVQD (reference sequence). With 3 bases removed from V and 5 bases from J, the gap between germline ends came to 25 bases. The CDR3 spans 18 residues.

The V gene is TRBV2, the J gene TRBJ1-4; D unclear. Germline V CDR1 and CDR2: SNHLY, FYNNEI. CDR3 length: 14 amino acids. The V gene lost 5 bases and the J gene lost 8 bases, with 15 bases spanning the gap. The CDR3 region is CASSPGPPGEKLFF. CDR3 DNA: TGTGCCAGCAGTCCGGGCCCCCCGGGAGAAAAACTGTTTTTT.

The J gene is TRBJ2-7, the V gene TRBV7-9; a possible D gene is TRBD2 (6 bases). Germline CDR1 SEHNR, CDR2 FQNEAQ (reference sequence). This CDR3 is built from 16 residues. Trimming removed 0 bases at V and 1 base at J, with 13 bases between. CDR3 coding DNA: TGTGCCAGCAGCTTAGCGACGGGCGGGAAATCCTACGAGCAGTACTTC. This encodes CASSLATGGKSYEQYF. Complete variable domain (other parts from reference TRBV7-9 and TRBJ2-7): DTGVSQNPRHKITKRGQNVTFRCDPISEHNRLYWYRQTLGQGPEFLTYFQNEAQLEKSRLLSDRFSAERPKGSFSTLEIQRTEQGDSAMYLCASSLATGGKSYEQYFGPGTRLTVT.

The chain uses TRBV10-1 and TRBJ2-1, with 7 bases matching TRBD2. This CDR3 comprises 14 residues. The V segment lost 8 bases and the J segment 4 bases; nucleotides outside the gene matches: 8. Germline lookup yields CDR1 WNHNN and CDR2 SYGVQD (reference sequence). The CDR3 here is CASQSSGSYNEQFF. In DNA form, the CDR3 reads TGCGCCAGCCAGAGTAGCGGGTCATACAATGAGCAGTTCTTC.